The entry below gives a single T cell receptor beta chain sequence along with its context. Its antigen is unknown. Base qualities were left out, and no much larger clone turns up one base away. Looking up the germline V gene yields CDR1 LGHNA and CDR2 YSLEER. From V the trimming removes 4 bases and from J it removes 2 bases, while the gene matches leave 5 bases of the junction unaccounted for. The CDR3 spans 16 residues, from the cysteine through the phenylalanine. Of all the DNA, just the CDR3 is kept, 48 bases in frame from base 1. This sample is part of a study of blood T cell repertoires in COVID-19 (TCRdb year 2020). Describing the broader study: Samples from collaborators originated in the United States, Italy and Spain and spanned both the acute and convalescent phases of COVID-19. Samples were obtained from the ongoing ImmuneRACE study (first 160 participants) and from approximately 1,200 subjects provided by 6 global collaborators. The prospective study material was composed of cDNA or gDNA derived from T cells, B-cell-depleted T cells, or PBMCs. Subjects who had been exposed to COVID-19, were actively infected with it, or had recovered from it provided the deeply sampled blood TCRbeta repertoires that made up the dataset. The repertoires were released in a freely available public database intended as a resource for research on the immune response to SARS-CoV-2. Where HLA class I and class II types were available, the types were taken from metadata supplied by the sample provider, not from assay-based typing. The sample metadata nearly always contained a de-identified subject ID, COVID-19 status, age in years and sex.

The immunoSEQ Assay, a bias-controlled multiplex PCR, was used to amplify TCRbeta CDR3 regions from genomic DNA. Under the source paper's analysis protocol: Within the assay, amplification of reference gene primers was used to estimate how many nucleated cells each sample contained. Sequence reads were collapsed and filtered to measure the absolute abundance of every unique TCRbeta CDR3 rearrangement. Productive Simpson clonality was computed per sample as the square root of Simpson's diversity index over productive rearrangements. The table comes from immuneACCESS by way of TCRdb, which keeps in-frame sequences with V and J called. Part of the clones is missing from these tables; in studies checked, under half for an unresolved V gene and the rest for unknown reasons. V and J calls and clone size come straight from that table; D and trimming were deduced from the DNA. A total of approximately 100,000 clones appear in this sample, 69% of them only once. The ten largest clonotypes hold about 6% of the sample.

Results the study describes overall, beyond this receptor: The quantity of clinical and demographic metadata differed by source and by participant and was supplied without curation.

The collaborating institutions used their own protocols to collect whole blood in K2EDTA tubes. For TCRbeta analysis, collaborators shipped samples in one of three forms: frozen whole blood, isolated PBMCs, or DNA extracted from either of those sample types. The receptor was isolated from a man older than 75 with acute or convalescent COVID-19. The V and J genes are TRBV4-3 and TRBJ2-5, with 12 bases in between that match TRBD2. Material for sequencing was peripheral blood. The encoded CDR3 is CASSPSSGGGQETQYF. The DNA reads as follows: TGCGCCAGCAGCCCCTCTAGCGGGGGGGGTCAAGAGACCCAGTACTTC.